This T cell receptor beta chain was sequenced for a study of T cell responses to AZD1222 COVID-19 vaccine. This table comes from immunoSEQ multiplex PCR, and its TCRdb copy is limited to in-frame clones, with some not included. The table includes 100,000 to 150,000 clones, around 86% detected once. On this clone itself: The antigen is undetermined.

Whole-study findings and limits: Only after the peak T cell response were repertoires sampled. Among spike-specific TCRs, nearly half reportedly target unmutated variant regions. Spike-specific TCR breadth and depth rose after two AZD1222 doses. Donors were mostly white British, more females; clonal diversity possibly underestimated.

In germline, CDR1 is LNHNV, CDR2 YYDKDF (reference sequence). This CDR3 contains 14 residues. The V end was cut by 8 bases, the J end by 2 bases, with 13 bases between. The sequencing used peripheral blood, collected on day 0 of AZD1222 vaccination. This sequence originates from an adult in good health. The chain links TRBV15 to TRBJ1-5, with a tentative D call TRBD1 (5 bases). The CDR3 here is CATRRGRGNQPQHF. For the CDR3, the DNA is TGTGCCACCCGTAGGGGCCGGGGCAATCAGCCCCAGCATTTT.